This TCR beta chain was recorded in a study of memory CD4+ T cells and cytomegalovirus serostatus. For this clone: What it binds is unknown.

The sort gate was single viable CD3+CD4+CD8-CD45RO+ cells for memory CD4+ T cells. Total CD4+ T cells were enriched by CD4 positive selection. Some clones are missing from TCRdb's copy, which holds only in-frame ones; the method was immunoSEQ multiplex PCR. The profile covers about 58,000 clones, with about four fifths appearing a single time and about 0.51% taken by the ten largest. Whole-study results and caveats: CMV serostatus prediction reached median AUC roughly 0.95, or 0.91 with US-trained model.

Input material: memory CD4+ T cells from blood. The sequence was collected from an adult in good health and CMV-seronegative. Some clones in this sample may be carry-over from other donors' samples.

The CDR3 protein is CASSDRHLSTDTQYF. In DNA form, the CDR3 reads TGTGCCAGCAGTGATAGGCACCTTAGCACAGATACGCAGTATTTT. The V gene is TRBV6-1, the J gene TRBJ2-3; D unresolved. Germline V lookup: CDR1 MNHNS, CDR2 SASEGT. The CDR3 has 15 amino acids. Trimming shortened V by 3 bases and J by 0 bases, and 10 bases separated the two germline ends.